What follows describes a single T cell receptor beta chain. Its antigen is currently unknown. The source of the sample is a study of identical twins. The CDR3 length is 13 residues. V lost 2 bases, J lost 6 bases, and 11 bases lay in between. Germline V gene sequence: CDR1 SGHRS, CDR2 YFSETQ. A universal primer site arose from template switching, and cDNA bore unique molecular identifiers. One entry per CDR3 protein, called by TCRdb with MiXCR from the 5' RACE reads. The sample lists about 720,000 distinct CDR3 sequences; about 20% were seen once. Study-wide results and limits: Alpha sequences out of frame and shared by twins had excess low generation probability.

These data also featured in a second study, about T cells expressing NK-cell markers. That report notes: Whether expanded NKG2C+ T cell clones were HCMV-specific remained unclear.

The J gene is TRBJ1-2, the V gene TRBV5-1; possibly TRBD1 for D (5 bases). The source of this sequence is a young woman in good health. Material: PBMCs. The CDR3 sequence is CASSLMTEDGYTF. The CDR3 DNA follows: TGCGCCAGCAGCTTAATGACAGAAGATGGCTACACCTTC.